This is a list of T cell receptor beta chains from one sample in a study of radiotherapy plus CTLA-4 blockade in lung cancer. TCRdb's table, derived via immunoSEQ multiplex PCR, lists solely in-frame clones and lacks some. This table holds under 55,000 clones, approximately 78% found once. This specimen was peripheral blood, taken from a patient treated with radiotherapy plus ipilimumab. The receptors derive from a human donor with non-small cell lung cancer who had stable disease on radiotherapy plus ipilimumab. Each CDR3 is given with its conserved first and last residue. Each record gives: clone size, D gene, J gene, V gene, CDR3 DNA, CDR3 protein. A D gene is named only where the DNA matches it firmly. The size field is filled for only some rows; it gives once, few, many or a size class.

-,-,TRBJ2-7,TRBV18,TGTGCCAGCTCACCTGGGACAATAGACTACGAGCAGTACTTC,CASSPGTIDYEQYF
-,-,TRBJ2-6,TRBV18,TGTGCCAGCTCCGACAGTTACTCTGGGGCCAACGTCCTGACTTTC,CASSDSYSGANVLTF
-,TRBD2,TRBJ2-2,TRBV7-2,TGTGCCAGCAGCTTAGATCGAGCGGGAGCCGGGGAGCTGTTTTTT,CASSLDRAGAGELFF
-,TRBD1,TRBJ2-1,TRBV7-9,TGTGCCAGCAGCCCTCGGGTCGGGACAGGGGGGTGGAATGAGCAGTTCTTC,CASSPRVGTGGWNEQFF
few,-,TRBJ1-2,TRBV4-3,TGCGCCAGCAGCCTTCGAGAGGGCTCTGTGGGTGGCTACACCTTC,CASSLREGSVGGYTF
few,-,TRBJ2-1,TRBV7-9,TGTGCCAGCAGCTTAGCCGGTGCAACAGATGAGCAGTTCTTC,CASSLAGATDEQFF
-,TRBD2,TRBJ2-7,TRBV4-1,TGCGCCAGCAGCCAAGAGGGACTAGCGGGAAAGAGCGAGCAGTACTTC,CASSQEGLAGKSEQYF
-,-,TRBJ1-6,TRBV5-4,TGTGCCAGCAGCTTGGGGAGCTCCTATAATTCACCCCTCCACTTT,CASSLGSSYNSPLHF
-,-,TRBJ2-2,TRBV19,TGTGCCACCGATGGGGCAAGTAGTAACACCGGGGAGCTGTTTTTT,CATDGASSNTGELFF
few,TRBD2,TRBJ2-7,TRBV15,TGTGCCACCAGCAGAGATGATAGCGGGACCTACGAGCAGTACTTC,CATSRDDSGTYEQYF
-,TRBD2,TRBJ2-3,TRBV10-3,TGTGCCATCAGTGAGTCGACTAGCGGGAGGAACACAGATACGCAGTATTTT,CAISESTSGRNTDTQYF
-,TRBD2,TRBJ2-5,TRBV10-1,TGCGCCAGCAGTGAACCCGGGACTAGCGGACTCCAAGAGACCCAGTACTTC,CASSEPGTSGLQETQYF
-,-,TRBJ2-2,TRBV15,TGTGCCACCAGCAGAGATTTGAGGACCGGGGAGCTGTTTTTT,CATSRDLRTGELFF
few,TRBD2,TRBJ2-7,TRBV4-3,TGCGCCAGCAGCCAGGGAGCGGGATACGGCGAGCAGTACTTC,CASSQGAGYGEQYF
-,TRBD1,TRBJ1-3,TRBV7-6,TGTGCCAGCAGCTTAGGATCAAGGACAGGGGGCAGGAACACCATATATTTT,CASSLGSRTGGRNTIYF
-,-,TRBJ2-3,TRBV9,TGTGCCAGCAGCTTCACTACCCTCACAGATACGCAGTATTTT,CASSFTTLTDTQYF
-,-,TRBJ1-5,TRBV30,TGTGCCTGGAGTCTAGCCGGTGGCAATCAGCCCCAGCATTTT,CAWSLAGGNQPQHF
-,TRBD1,TRBJ1-2,TRBV7-9,TGTGCCAGCAGCTTTCTAACAGGGGACTATGGCTACACCTTC,CASSFLTGDYGYTF
-,TRBD1,TRBJ1-4,TRBV2,TGTGCCAGCAGTGCGGACAGGGACAAACTGTTTTTT,CASSADRDKLFF
-,TRBD2,TRBJ2-7,TRBV7-9,TGTGCCAGCAGCGGGGGGACTAGTGTATTCGTGCAGTACTTC,CASSGGTSVFVQYF
-,TRBD2,TRBJ2-1,TRBV6-5,TGTGCCAGCAGTCCCCAGCGGGGAGGGTACAATGAGCAGTTCTTC,CASSPQRGGYNEQFF
-,-,TRBJ1-1,TRBV29-1,TGCAGCGTTGAAGCCTATGAGAACACTGAAGCTTTCTTT,CSVEAYENTEAFF
few,-,TRBJ2-1,TRBV6-6,TGTGCCAGCAGTTACTCCGGCGGGCCTAGGGAAAATGAGCAGTTCTTC,CASSYSGGPRENEQFF
-,-,TRBJ1-2,TRBV28,TGTGCCAGCAGTTCGGTGGTGGGGCGAGGCTACACCTTC,CASSSVVGRGYTF
few,TRBD1,TRBJ1-4,TRBV6-1,TGTGCCAGCAGTGGGGACAGGGGGCGCTTAGTTGAAAAACTGTTTTTT,CASSGDRGRLVEKLFF
-,TRBD2,TRBJ2-7,TRBV25-1,TGTGCCAGCAATAGCGGGAGGGCGATGGACGAGCAGTACTTC,CASNSGRAMDEQYF
-,-,TRBJ2-3,TRBV5-1,TGCGCCAGCAGCTTGGAAGCTAACACAGATACGCAGTATTTT,CASSLEANTDTQYF
once,TRBD1,TRBJ2-2,TRBV7-6,TGTGCCAGCAGCTTAGAGGGACAGGGTTATACCGGGGAGCTGTTTTTT,CASSLEGQGYTGELFF